This is a list of T cell receptor beta chains from one sample in a study of technical replicates of blood from a handful of donors. Measured with immunoSEQ multiplex PCR; TCRdb has only the in-frame clones, and not every one. This table holds about 14,000 clones, around 86% found once. Material: PBMCs. The source is a human donor in good health. The CDR3 runs from the conserved cysteine through the conserved F or W. D genes are given only for firm matches. Size tells how often a clone was seen (once, few, many) or the class of an expanded clone, and some rows leave it out.

d_call: TRBD1; v_call: TRBV27; j_call: TRBJ1-1; clone_size: once; cdr3_nt: TGTGCCAGCAGTATACGGACAGGGGGCGTCACTGAAGCTTTCTTT; cdr3_aa: CASSIRTGGVTEAFF
d_call: TRBD2; v_call: TRBV19; j_call: TRBJ2-3; clone_size: -; cdr3_nt: TGTGCCAGTATCGCGGGAGGGGCAGATACGCAGTATTTT; cdr3_aa: CASIAGGADTQYF
d_call: -; v_call: TRBV5-1; j_call: TRBJ2-1; clone_size: -; cdr3_nt: TGCGCCAGCAGCTTCTCGGGGGCCTACAATGAGCAGTTCTTC; cdr3_aa: CASSFSGAYNEQFF
d_call: TRBD1; v_call: TRBV4-1; j_call: TRBJ2-7; clone_size: few; cdr3_nt: TGCGCCAGCAGCCAAGAAACAGGGGGGAACGAGCAGTACTTC; cdr3_aa: CASSQETGGNEQYF
d_call: -; v_call: TRBV7-3; j_call: TRBJ2-3; clone_size: -; cdr3_nt: TGTGCCAGCAAGTACCAGAGGAGCACAGATACGCAGTATTTT; cdr3_aa: CASKYQRSTDTQYF
d_call: TRBD1; v_call: TRBV7-8; j_call: TRBJ1-1; clone_size: -; cdr3_nt: TGTGCCAGCAGCTATAGCCCCGACAGGGAGGCTGAAGCTTTCTTT; cdr3_aa: CASSYSPDREAEAFF
d_call: -; v_call: TRBV5-8; j_call: TRBJ1-3; clone_size: -; cdr3_nt: TGTGCCAGCAGCCGGGGACTTGGCGGAAACACCATATATTTT; cdr3_aa: CASSRGLGGNTIYF
d_call: TRBD2; v_call: TRBV5-1; j_call: TRBJ2-2; clone_size: -; cdr3_nt: TGCGCCAGCAGCCTGACTAGCGGGGACACCGGGGAGCTGTTTTTT; cdr3_aa: CASSLTSGDTGELFF
d_call: TRBD1; v_call: TRBV6-1; j_call: TRBJ1-2; clone_size: -; cdr3_nt: TGTGCCAGCATTCCGACCCGGGACAGAGTCTATGGCTACACCTTC; cdr3_aa: CASIPTRDRVYGYTF
d_call: -; v_call: TRBV28; j_call: TRBJ1-5; clone_size: -; cdr3_nt: TGTGCCAGCAGGGAACAGGGAGGGCAGCCCCAGCATTTT; cdr3_aa: CASREQGGQPQHF
d_call: -; v_call: TRBV19; j_call: TRBJ1-5; clone_size: -; cdr3_nt: TGTGCCAGTAGTCAAGTCACACGCCAGCCCCAGCATTTT; cdr3_aa: CASSQVTRQPQHF
d_call: -; v_call: TRBV30; j_call: TRBJ2-1; clone_size: -; cdr3_nt: TGTGCCTGGAGTAGGGGATTCGACGGGCGAGGCAATGAGCAGTTCTTC; cdr3_aa: CAWSRGFDGRGNEQFF
d_call: TRBD2; v_call: TRBV4-1; j_call: TRBJ2-7; clone_size: -; cdr3_nt: TGCGCCAGCAGCCAAGGTCTAGCGGGAGTTCTCGAGCAGTACTTC; cdr3_aa: CASSQGLAGVLEQYF
d_call: -; v_call: TRBV30; j_call: TRBJ2-5; clone_size: -; cdr3_nt: TGTGCCTGGAGTGTACGGGTTCGAGAGACCCAGTACTTC; cdr3_aa: CAWSVRVRETQYF
d_call: TRBD1; v_call: TRBV10-2; j_call: TRBJ2-7; clone_size: -; cdr3_nt: TGCGCCAGCAGTGAGTCGGACAGGAGTAAGCAGTACTTC; cdr3_aa: CASSESDRSKQYF
d_call: -; v_call: TRBV10-3; j_call: TRBJ1-2; clone_size: -; cdr3_nt: TGTGCCATCAGTGAGTCTTCAGGAGGAGACCTTTATGGCTACACCTTC; cdr3_aa: CAISESSGGDLYGYTF
d_call: TRBD2; v_call: TRBV19; j_call: TRBJ2-3; clone_size: once; cdr3_nt: TGTGCCAGTAGTATAGATCGGGGGACTAGCTCCACAGATACGCAGTATTTT; cdr3_aa: CASSIDRGTSSTDTQYF
d_call: -; v_call: TRBV21-1; j_call: TRBJ1-2; clone_size: -; cdr3_nt: TGTGCCAGCAGCACTTCAGGGGGCTCGCTGATTAACTATGGCTACACCTTC; cdr3_aa: CASSTSGGSLINYGYTF
d_call: TRBD1; v_call: TRBV2; j_call: TRBJ1-1; clone_size: -; cdr3_nt: TGTGCCAGCAGCCAACAGGGGGCTGAAGCTTTCTTT; cdr3_aa: CASSQQGAEAFF
d_call: -; v_call: TRBV7-9; j_call: TRBJ2-3; clone_size: -; cdr3_nt: TGTGCCAGCAGCCAGACGACACCCTTGGACACAGATACGCAGTATTTT; cdr3_aa: CASSQTTPLDTDTQYF
d_call: TRBD1; v_call: TRBV7-8; j_call: TRBJ1-4; clone_size: -; cdr3_nt: TGTGCCAGCAGACCTCGGACAGGAGTTAATGAAAAACTGTTTTTT; cdr3_aa: CASRPRTGVNEKLFF
d_call: -; v_call: TRBV27; j_call: TRBJ2-3; clone_size: -; cdr3_nt: TGTGCCAGCAGTGTGGGGGCGCGCGGCACAGATACGCAGTATTTT; cdr3_aa: CASSVGARGTDTQYF
d_call: -; v_call: TRBV7-2; j_call: TRBJ2-1; clone_size: -; cdr3_nt: TGTGCCAGCAGCTTATGGGGGCGGGCTGGCGAGCAGTTCTTC; cdr3_aa: CASSLWGRAGEQFF
d_call: TRBD2; v_call: TRBV28; j_call: TRBJ2-7; clone_size: -; cdr3_nt: TGTGCCAGCAAGACGGCGACTAGCGGGAACGACGAGCAGTACTTC; cdr3_aa: CASKTATSGNDEQYF
d_call: TRBD2; v_call: TRBV2; j_call: TRBJ2-1; clone_size: -; cdr3_nt: TGTGCCAGCAGAGACGATAGCGGGTGGGACAATGAGCAGTTCTTC; cdr3_aa: CASRDDSGWDNEQFF
d_call: TRBD1; v_call: TRBV7-8; j_call: TRBJ1-1; clone_size: -; cdr3_nt: TGTGCCAGCAGCTTGGGGACAGGGGGCGTAACTGAAGCTTTCTTT; cdr3_aa: CASSLGTGGVTEAFF
d_call: TRBD1; v_call: TRBV2; j_call: TRBJ2-7; clone_size: few; cdr3_nt: TGTGCCAGCAGTGCCACCGGGACAGGGGTATACGAGCAGTACTTC; cdr3_aa: CASSATGTGVYEQYF